This T cell receptor beta chain is drawn from a study of T cell changes during pregnancy in multiple sclerosis. CDR3 length: 14 residues. The V and J ends lost 5 bases and 3 bases respectively, with 14 bases between them. The germline CDR1 and CDR2 sequences are MNHNS and SASEGT. This clone was seen more than once but under ten times. Libraries were prepared by immunoSEQ multiplex PCR; TCRdb keeps only in-frame clonotypes and omits some of them. Here the sample spans under 35,000 clones, around 90% being singletons. The J gene is TRBJ2-7, the V gene TRBV6-1, with D possibly TRBD1 on 6 matching bases. Specimen: CD4+ T cells from peripheral blood mononuclear cells, collected in the third trimester of pregnancy. The clonotype comes from a female donor in good health, enrolled as a control in a pregnancy study. For the CDR3, the DNA is TGTGCCAGCAGTTCCCGACAGGCAATCTACGAGCAGTACTTC. This sequence encodes CASSSRQAIYEQYF.